This T cell receptor (beta chain) was observed in a study of blood T cell repertoires in COVID-19. CDR3 length: 13 residues. Trimming left V 5 bases short and J 12 bases short, with 16 bases between. CDR1 is SGHTA and CDR2 is FQGNSA in the germline V gene. TCRdb's table, derived via immunoSEQ multiplex PCR, lists solely in-frame clones and lacks some. The data show about 260,000 clones, 80% to 90% seen once. Sequenced input: peripheral blood. This rearrangement joins TRBV7-2 to TRBJ1-4, with D tentatively TRBD1 (6 bases). This TCR was sampled from a woman aged 50 to 60 with acute or convalescent COVID-19. This CDR3 reads CASSPPGQIELFF. CDR3 coding DNA: TGTGCCAGCAGCCCCCCAGGACAGATTGAACTGTTTTTT.